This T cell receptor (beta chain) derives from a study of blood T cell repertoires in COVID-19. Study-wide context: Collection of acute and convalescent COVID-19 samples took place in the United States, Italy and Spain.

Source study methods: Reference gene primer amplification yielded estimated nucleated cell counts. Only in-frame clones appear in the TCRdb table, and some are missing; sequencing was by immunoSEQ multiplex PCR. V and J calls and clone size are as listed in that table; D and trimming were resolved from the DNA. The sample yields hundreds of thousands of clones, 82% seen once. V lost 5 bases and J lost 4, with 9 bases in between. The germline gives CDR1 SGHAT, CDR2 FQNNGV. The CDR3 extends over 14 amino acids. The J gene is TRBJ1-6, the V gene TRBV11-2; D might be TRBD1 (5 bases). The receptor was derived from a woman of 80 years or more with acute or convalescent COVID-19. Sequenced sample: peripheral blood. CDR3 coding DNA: TGTGCCAGCAGCCCGACAGCTTATAATTCACCCCTCCACTTT. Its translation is CASSPTAYNSPLHF.